The table lists the clone carrying this TCR beta chain with many counts. V was pared by 4 bases and J by 2 bases, with 14 bases of the junction left unmatched. Germline CDR1 MNHEY, CDR2 SVGEGT. The CDR3 extends over 20 amino acids. The data were obtained in a study of CDR3 diversity in severe acne. TCRdb passed the PCR reads through MiXCR, listing each CDR3 protein once. The profile shows over 100,000 distinct CDR3 sequences, roughly half of them singletons. The V and J genes are TRBV6-2 or TRBV6-3 and TRBJ2-3; the match to TRBD2 covers 14 bases. Sequencing used blood. This sequence originates from a male donor with acne. The DNA of the CDR3 is TGTGCCAGCAGTTTCCAACTCACAGGGGGACTAGCGGGAGACACAGATACGCAGTATTTT. Residues: CASSFQLTGGLAGDTDTQYF.